The source of this T cell receptor beta chain is a study of cytomegalovirus exposure and HLA in healthy donors. The PCR had 60 Vbeta and 13 Jbeta primers. Profiling relied on immunoSEQ multiplex PCR, and the TCRdb table lists in-frame clones only, not all of them. This sample carries about 170,000 clones, 76% of them seen once, and the ten largest clones take about 0.8%. Study conclusions and caveats: Later findings reportedly placed an Asian-associated ancestry cluster below the approximately 620-donor mean for N-insertions.

The V end lost 5 bases, the J end lost 4 bases, and 12 bases lay between the germline ends. The CDR3 sequence is 14 residues long. Germline V gene lookup returns CDR1 MNHEY and CDR2 SMNVEV (reference sequence). In the case of this clone: Its antigen is currently unknown.

The chain combines TRBV27 with TRBJ1-5, with TRBD1 as a possible D gene (5 bases). The specimen sequenced was PBMCs. This TCR was sampled from a female donor in good health and CMV-seronegative. The CDR3 region is CASSANRPNQPQHF. CDR3 in DNA: TGTGCCAGCAGTGCCAACAGGCCTAATCAGCCCCAGCATTTT.